This record concerns one T cell receptor (beta chain) sequence. This clonotype was counted at least ten times. Its antigen remains unidentified. No per-base quality is available; no much larger clone lies one base away. This sample is part of a study of CD8 T cells in ankylosing spondylitis (dated by TCRdb to 2017 to 2019). For the wider study: The study set out to find disease-linked TCR variants by profiling T cell receptor beta repertoires in ankylosing spondylitis patients and healthy donors. The full study cohort was made up of 20 to 25 ankylosing spondylitis patients and 95 to 130 healthy donors. Peripheral blood samples were taken, and synovial fluid was additionally collected from ankylosing spondylitis patients. Findings and caveats that apply to the study as a whole: A TCR beta motif of several highly homologous amino acid variants appeared characteristic of blood from ankylosing spondylitis patients. A CD8+ phenotype was shown by the disease-linked clones, which were found at relatively low frequencies in peripheral blood. Some motif variants had previously been reported in the synovial fluid and blood of reactive arthritis patients, which suggests shared mechanisms of disease initiation. The disease-linked clones were reported to be significantly enriched in matched synovial fluid samples from ankylosing spondylitis patients.

The CDR3 has 14 amino acids, counting the end cysteine and phenylalanine. CDR3 DNA is the only sequence kept; it has 42 bases, read in frame from the first base. Via the germline V gene, CDR1 is LGHNA and CDR2 YSLEER. The V end gives up 4 bases and the J end 1 base, leaving 4 bases in the junction not matched to a gene. The instrument given in TCRdb is Illumina HiSeq 2500. Quantitative 5'-RACE with molecular barcodes was used to prepare TCR beta libraries. Under the source paper's analysis protocol: Disease-linked TCR variants were identified with a new computational method built on a probabilistic model of VDJ rearrangement. TCRdb took the public reads, trimmed them with fastp at Q25, ran MiXCR for clone calling and kept in-frame beta chains. CDR3 protein duplicates are merged, each entry listing the most common genes and DNA. TCRdb's processing, not the authors' own work, is the source of the V and J calls. The sample profile shows 200,000 to 250,000 distinct CDR3 sequences; 7.3% of them were found once. In total, the top ten clones hold 13% to 15% of the sample.

What was sequenced was blood, either unsorted or a sorted T cell fraction (not recorded which). This receptor was identified in a male donor with ankylosing spondylitis. The sequence joins TRBV4-3 to TRBJ2-7, and 7 junction bases match TRBD1. The CDR3 here reads CASSPGQRSYEQYF. The bases are TGCGCCAGCAGCCCGGGACAGAGATCCTACGAGCAGTACTTC.